The 27 T cell receptor beta chains below all came from one sample that was sequenced in a study of T cell responses to AZD1222 COVID-19 vaccine. The repertoire was sequenced with immunoSEQ multiplex PCR; TCRdb's copy has only in-frame clones and lacks some. The data hold around 220,000 clones, with approximately 94% observed a single time. Sample: peripheral blood, taken 28 days after the second dose of the MenACWY control vaccine. Every receptor here comes from an adult who received the MenACWY meningococcal vaccine as a control.

The chain recombines TRBV6-1 with TRBJ2-1; 7 bases align to TRBD1. J lost 8 bases, V lost 6 bases, and 13 bases had no gene match. The CDR3 has 15 residues. Germline V CDR1 and CDR2: MNHNS, SASEGT. CDR3 residues: CASSDVGTAYYEQFF. The CDR3 DNA is TGTGCCAGCAGCGACGTCGGGACAGCGTACTATGAGCAGTTCTTC.

V gene TRBV18 combines with J gene TRBJ2-1; D unresolved. The CDR3 length is 13 residues. Trimming took off 2 bases at V and 2 bases at J, with 4 bases between the two ends. Germline CDR1 KGHSH, CDR2 LQKENI. Written as DNA, the CDR3 is TGTGCCAGCTCACCAGAAGCCTACAATGAGCAGTTCTTC. Its translation: CASSPEAYNEQFF.

The chain couples TRBV6-2 or TRBV6-3 to TRBJ1-1; D gene ambiguous. The CDR3 length is 13 residues. Trimming shortened V by 3 bases and J by 3 bases, and 8 bases separated the two germline ends. Germline V lookup: CDR1 MNHEY, CDR2 SVGEGT. In nucleotides, the CDR3 is TGTGCCAGCAGTTATTGGAAGGACACTGAAGCTTTCTTT. This sequence encodes CASSYWKDTEAFF.

Here the CDR3 DNA reads TGTGCCAGCAGCCCCCGACAGGGATGGAATGAAAAACTGTTTTTT. It translates to CASSPRQGWNEKLFF. V gene TRBV7-8 combines with J gene TRBJ1-4, with TRBD1 matching over 7 bases. In germline, CDR1 is SGHVS, CDR2 FQNEAQ. Trimming took 5 bases from V and 5 from J; bases not matched to a gene: 8. The CDR3 is 15 residues long.

The rearrangement uses TRBV7-6 and TRBJ2-5, with D tentatively TRBD1 (5 bases). Per germline, CDR1 SGHVS and CDR2 FNYEAQ. The CDR3 covers 15 residues. Trimming removed 5 bases from V and 1 base from J, with 14 bases in between. The CDR3 spells CASSPIVGVQETQYF. The CDR3, as DNA: TGTGCCAGCAGCCCAATTGTAGGGGTCCAAGAGACCCAGTACTTC.

In its sample, this clone was seen once. The rearrangement links TRBV4-1 to TRBJ1-6; 11 positions match TRBD1. CDR1 is MGHRA, CDR2 YSYEKL, per germline. J gave up 7 bases and V 2 bases, and 4 bases lay outside the gene matches. This CDR3 is 16 amino acids long. CDR3 nucleotide sequence: TGCGCCAGCAGCCAAATGGGACAGGGGGACAATTCACCCCTCCACTTT. This codes for CASSQMGQGDNSPLHF.

The chain recombines TRBV5-1 with TRBJ2-1; 10 bases are shared with TRBD2. The CDR3 has 16 amino acids. Germline-derived CDR1 and CDR2 are SGHRS and YFSETQ. Germline trimming cut 2 bases from V and 7 bases from J; bases unmatched to any gene: 9. DNA of the CDR3: TGCGCCAGCAGCTTACGGACTAGCGGAGTCGGGAATGAGCAGTTCTTC. This encodes CASSLRTSGVGNEQFF.

The V call is TRBV5-1, the J call TRBJ2-7; D unresolved. CDR1 is SGHRS and CDR2 is YFSETQ in the germline V gene. The V and J ends lost 1 base and 0 bases respectively, with 11 bases between them. This CDR3 is 15 amino acids long. The CDR3 coding sequence is TGCGCCAGCAGCTTGTCCGCGGCTTCCTCCTACGAGCAGTACTTC. Amino acid sequence: CASSLSAASSYEQYF.

For this clone: The same CDR3 can be traced to other DNA sequences in this sample. CDR3 sequence reads: CASSFANEQFF. The CDR3 bases are TGTGCCAGCAGTTTTGCCAATGAGCAGTTCTTC. The V and J genes are TRBV27 and TRBJ2-1; no definite D call. Germline lookup yields CDR1 MNHEY and CDR2 SMNVEV (reference sequence). V lost 3 bases and J 6 bases, leaving 3 bases between the germline ends. The CDR3 is 11 residues long.

Turning to this clone: The same CDR3 can be traced to other DNA sequences in this sample. This sequence joins TRBV30 and TRBJ1-2; D call uncertain. The CDR3 runs 11 residues. Germline V CDR1 and CDR2: GTSNPN, SVGIG (reference sequence). The V end lost 0 bases, the J end lost 3 bases, and 2 bases lay between the germline ends. The CDR3 sequence is CAWSVYYGYTF. The CDR3 nucleotides read TGTGCCTGGAGTGTTTACTATGGCTACACCTTC.

The chain combines TRBV28 with TRBJ2-1; 7 bases line up with TRBD2. Germline V gives CDR1 MDHEN, CDR2 SYDVKM. J gave up 2 bases and V 7 bases, and 5 bases lay outside the gene matches. The CDR3 runs 14 residues. CDR3 sequence: CASKGAGAYNEQFF. In DNA, the CDR3 is TGTGCCAGCAAAGGGGCGGGAGCCTACAATGAGCAGTTCTTC.

The chain couples TRBV19 to TRBJ2-7; D possibly matches TRBD1 or TRBD2 (5 bases each). With 5 bases removed from V and 7 bases from J, the gap between germline ends came to 21 bases. From germline, CDR1 is LNHDA and CDR2 SQIVND (reference sequence). The CDR3 covers 15 residues. CDR3 amino acids: CASSPVQGLTGEQYF. Written as DNA, the CDR3 is TGTGCCAGTAGTCCCGTCCAGGGCCTGACGGGAGAGCAGTACTTC.

The chain links TRBV24-1 to TRBJ1-1, with D unclear. Germline values: CDR1 KGHDR, CDR2 SFDVKD. The germline V and J ends were trimmed by 7 bases and 4 bases, with 12 bases remaining between them. The CDR3 is 13 residues long. DNA of the CDR3: TGTGCCACCAGGAGAACAGAATCCACTGAAGCTTTCTTT. Translation: CATRRTESTEAFF.

The J gene is TRBJ2-2, the V gene TRBV6-1; D not certain. This CDR3 is 15 amino acids long. Trimming removed 3 bases from V and 0 bases from J, with 8 bases in between. Germline CDR1 and CDR2: MNHNS and SASEGT. The CDR3 DNA sequence: TGTGCCAGCAGTGATTTCTCAGCGAACACCGGGGAGCTGTTTTTT. Its protein product is CASSDFSANTGELFF.

The V and J genes are TRBV4-2 and TRBJ2-3; 12 bases match TRBD2. The CDR3 totals 18 residues. Germline V gene sequence: CDR1 LGHNA, CDR2 YNFKEQ. Losses at the gene ends were 0 bases for V and 2 bases for J; bases not matched to a gene: 6. CDR3 nucleotides: TGTGCCAGCAGCCAAGAGAAACTAGCGGGAGGAATCACAGATACGCAGTATTTT. Translation gives CASSQEKLAGGITDTQYF.

In its sample, this clone was seen a few times. V usage is TRBV28 and J usage is TRBJ1-3, with 10 bases fitting TRBD1. The germline V gene has CDR1 MDHEN and CDR2 SYDVKM. V shed 5 bases, J shed 4 bases, and the junction held 11 bases outside the gene matches. The CDR3 totals 17 residues. CDR3 in DNA: TGTGCCAGCAGTCTCCATGACGGGACAGGGGCCGGAAACACCATATATTTT. This sequence encodes CASSLHDGTGAGNTIYF.

The chain couples TRBV5-4 to TRBJ2-3; possibly TRBD2 for D (5 bases). Per germline, CDR1 SGHNT and CDR2 YYREEE (reference sequence). The ends were cut back, 1 base at V and 4 bases at J, with 7 bases in the middle. This CDR3 is built from 13 residues. The CDR3 spells CASSLFGADTQYF. In DNA, the CDR3 is TGTGCCAGCAGCTTGTTCGGGGCAGATACGCAGTATTTT.

This rearrangement joins TRBV7-9 to TRBJ1-5; no clear D gene. V was trimmed by 0 bases and J by 3 bases, leaving 3 bases between them. The CDR3 sequence is 13 residues long. Per the germline V gene, CDR1 is SEHNR and CDR2 is FQNEAQ (reference sequence). Written as DNA, the CDR3 is TGTGCCAGCAGCTTAGCTTACAATCAGCCCCAGCATTTT. As protein: CASSLAYNQPQHF.

This sequence joins TRBV13 and TRBJ2-7; 11 bases agree with TRBD2. Germline CDR1 and CDR2: PRHDT and FYEKMQ (reference sequence). The CDR3 is 16 amino acids. With V trimmed by 4 bases and J by 0 bases, 5 bases remained unmatched. CDR3 residues: CASSSRLAGTSYEQYF. The CDR3 DNA reads as TGTGCCAGCAGCTCTCGACTAGCGGGAACCTCCTACGAGCAGTACTTC.

The chain links TRBV6-5 to TRBJ1-3; D might be TRBD1 (5 bases). CDR3 length equals 14 residues. V was shortened by 10 bases and J by 0 bases, with 13 bases between the two germline ends. The germline gives CDR1 MNHEY, CDR2 SVGAGI. The CDR3 loop reads CATIQVRSGNTIYF. The CDR3 DNA is TGTGCCACTATACAGGTCCGCTCTGGAAACACCATATATTTT.

This chain uses TRBV7-9 with TRBJ2-3; 8 nucleotides align to TRBD2. V was pared by 4 bases and J by 2 bases, with 5 bases of the junction left unmatched. This CDR3 is built from 15 residues. The germline CDR1 and CDR2 sequences are SEHNR and FQNEAQ (reference sequence). The CDR3 bases are TGTGCCAGCAGCTCGGGACTAGTTGACACAGATACGCAGTATTTT. Protein product: CASSSGLVDTDTQYF.

This rearrangement joins TRBV7-9 to TRBJ1-2; D uncertain. Germline loops: CDR1 SEHNR, CDR2 FQNEAQ (reference sequence). The CDR3 is 11 residues long. V was trimmed by 0 bases and J by 6 bases, leaving 2 bases between them. As DNA, the CDR3 is TGTGCCAGCAGCTTAGCGGATGGCTACACCTTC. Protein sequence: CASSLADGYTF.

This chain connects TRBV27 to TRBJ2-7, with 10 positions matching TRBD2. The CDR3 contains 13 residues. Germline V gene sequence: CDR1 MNHEY, CDR2 SMNVEV (reference sequence). V lost 2 bases to trimming and J lost 12 bases; unmatched junction nucleotides: 7. CDR3 nucleotide sequence: TGTGCCAGCAGTTTACTAGCGGGAGTTTTGTTGTACTTC. Its protein product is CASSLLAGVLLYF.

V gene TRBV6-5 combines with J gene TRBJ1-5; D might be TRBD1 (6 bases). This CDR3 contains 13 residues. Trimming pared 8 bases from V and 6 bases from J, leaving 14 bases between. Germline V lookup: CDR1 MNHEY, CDR2 SVGAGI. The CDR3 reads CASRDRWVQPQHF. In nucleotides, the CDR3 is TGTGCCAGCCGAGACAGGTGGGTTCAGCCCCAGCATTTT.

This clone showed up just a few times. V usage is TRBV4-3 and J usage is TRBJ1-4, with 7 nucleotides matching TRBD1. The CDR3 covers 14 residues. Germline lookup yields CDR1 LGHNA and CDR2 YSLEER. The ends lost 1 base at V and 7 bases at J; junction bases unmatched: 3. CDR3 sequence reads: CASSQGGDSEKLFF. The CDR3 nucleotides read TGCGCCAGCAGCCAAGGGGGGGACAGTGAAAAACTGTTTTTT.

V usage is TRBV19 and J usage is TRBJ2-7; maybe TRBD1 (6 bases). Per germline, CDR1 LNHDA and CDR2 SQIVND (reference sequence). V lost 7 bases to trimming and J lost 0 bases, with 13 bases between them. CDR3 length equals 14 residues. The CDR3 nucleotides read TGTGCCAGTACCCCGACAGGCCACTCCTACGAGCAGTACTTC. It yields the protein CASTPTGHSYEQYF.

The chain is built from TRBV18 and TRBJ2-1; the match to TRBD2 covers 14 bases. V trimming: 5 bases; J trimming: 6 bases; junction bases outside the gene matches: 6. The CDR3 consists of 16 residues. Per germline, CDR1 KGHSH and CDR2 LQKENI. CDR3 sequence (DNA): TGTGCCAGCTCAACAGGGACTAGCGGGAGATTCAATGAGCAGTTCTTC. Amino acid sequence: CASSTGTSGRFNEQFF.